The next 11 T cell receptor beta chains were all read from a single sample in a study of cytomegalovirus exposure and HLA in healthy donors. 13 Jbeta primers and 60 Vbeta primers were used for the PCR. Measured with immunoSEQ multiplex PCR; TCRdb has only the in-frame clones, and not every one. The sample lists approximately 140,000 clones; roughly 72% were seen once. Sequenced input: PBMCs. These receptors were taken from a man aged 35 to 55 in good health and CMV-seronegative.

This clone was detected once. V gene TRBV10-3 combines with J gene TRBJ2-7; 9 bases line up with TRBD1. This CDR3 has 12 residues. Germline V gene data show CDR1 as ENHRY and CDR2 as SYGVKD. The junction had 4 bases not matched to a gene; V was cut back by 10 bases and J by 3 bases. The CDR3 here is CATVTGGYEQYF. CDR3 bases: TGTGCCACGGTGACAGGGGGCTACGAGCAGTACTTC.

The V and J genes are TRBV19 and TRBJ2-1, with 10 bases matching TRBD1. The trim removed 3 bases at V and 7 bases at J, leaving 12 bases unmatched. CDR1 is LNHDA and CDR2 is SQIVND in the germline V gene (reference sequence). The CDR3 has 17 amino acids. The CDR3 is CASSIGGRDRGRNEQFF. CDR3 nucleotides: TGTGCCAGTAGTATCGGGGGGCGGGACAGGGGCAGGAATGAGCAGTTCTTC.

The rearrangement uses TRBV15 and TRBJ2-5; 8 bases align to TRBD2. Germline CDR1 is LNHNV and CDR2 is YYDKDF (reference sequence). J was trimmed by 5 bases and V by 1 base; bases with no gene match: 15. The CDR3 contains 18 residues. The CDR3 sequence: CATSRALTRSGTRETQYF. The CDR3 DNA follows: TGTGCCACCAGCAGAGCCCTGACTAGGAGCGGGACTAGGGAGACCCAGTACTTC.

This sequence joins TRBV27 and TRBJ2-7; weak D call: TRBD1 (5 bases). Germline CDR1 reads MNHEY; CDR2 reads SMNVEV (reference sequence). Trimming removed 4 bases from V and 0 bases from J, with 10 bases in between. The CDR3 is 14 amino acids. In nucleotides, the CDR3 is TGTGCCAGCAGTTCGTTCGACAGCTCCTACGAGCAGTACTTC. This sequence encodes CASSSFDSSYEQYF.

V is TRBV5-1 and J is TRBJ1-6; TRBD1 agrees at 7 bases. Trimming cost V 3 bases and J 2 bases; bases outside gene matches: 8. The CDR3 spans 17 residues. Germline loops: CDR1 SGHRS, CDR2 YFSETQ. The CDR3 here is CASSSLDREAYNSPLHF. The CDR3 coding sequence is TGCGCCAGCAGCTCCCTTGACAGGGAGGCCTATAATTCACCCCTCCACTTT. Drawing the rest from reference TRBV5-1 and TRBJ1-6, the complete variable domain is KAGVTQTPRYLIKTRGQQVTLSCSPISGHRSVSWYQQTPGQGLQFLFEYFSETQRNKGNFPGRFSGRQFSNSRSEMNVSTLELGDSALYLCASSSLDREAYNSPLHFGNGTRLTVT.

This chain connects TRBV4-3 to TRBJ2-7, with 9 bases identical to TRBD1. Germline trimming cut 0 bases from V and 3 bases from J; bases unmatched to any gene: 3. Germline V gives CDR1 LGHNA, CDR2 YSLEER. The CDR3 length is 15 residues. CDR3 in amino acids: CASSQEQGAVYEQYF. The CDR3 bases are TGCGCCAGCAGCCAAGAACAGGGGGCGGTCTACGAGCAGTACTTC.

The V call is TRBV7-9, the J call TRBJ1-1, with D maybe TRBD1 (5 bases). In germline, CDR1 is SEHNR, CDR2 FQNEAQ (reference sequence). This CDR3 is 14 amino acids long. The V gene lost 0 bases and the J gene lost 6 bases, with 11 bases spanning the gap. In DNA form, the CDR3 reads TGTGCCAGCAGCTTAGCAGGGGTCTGGTCTGAAGCTTTCTTT. It is translated as CASSLAGVWSEAFF.

The chain has TRBV7-8 and TRBJ2-1; D call uncertain. Trimming removed 1 base from V and 6 bases from J, with 19 bases in between. CDR1 is SGHVS and CDR2 is FQNEAQ in the germline V gene. CDR3 length: 17 residues. The CDR3 nucleotides are TGTGCCAGCAGCTTAGTTCATGGCCCCTCCGTCCCCAATGAGCAGTTCTTC. Protein product: CASSLVHGPSVPNEQFF.

This clone was seen only once. The chain combines TRBV28 with TRBJ2-5, with D hard to call. The V end was cut by 3 bases, the J end by 5 bases, with 7 bases between. This CDR3 spans 12 amino acids. Germline V gives CDR1 MDHEN, CDR2 SYDVKM. CDR3 sequence reads: CASSFSVETQYF. Written as DNA, the CDR3 is TGTGCCAGCAGTTTTTCGGTGGAGACCCAGTACTTC.

This clone was seen a few times. This chain connects TRBV5-6 to TRBJ2-7; perhaps TRBD1 as D (5 bases). CDR3 length equals 12 residues. The V end lost 0 bases, the J end lost 5 bases, and 6 bases lay between the germline ends. CDR1 SGHDT and CDR2 YYEEEE come from the germline V gene. CDR3 bases: TGTGCCAGCAGCTTGGTAGGGGACGAGCAGTACTTC. It yields the protein CASSLVGDEQYF. The full variable domain, with the rest looked up from reference TRBV5-6 and TRBJ2-7, is DAGVTQSPTHLIKTRGQQVTLRCSPKSGHDTVSWYQQALGQGPQFIFQYYEEEERQRGNFPDRFSGHQFPNYSSELNVNALLLGDSALYLCASSLVGDEQYFGPGTRLTVT.

The chain recombines TRBV28 with TRBJ1-1; 10 bases fit TRBD1. The V gene end was trimmed by 7 bases and the J gene end by 0 bases; junction bases not matched to a gene: 5. This CDR3 spans 15 amino acids. Germline V gives CDR1 MDHEN, CDR2 SYDVKM. CDR3 protein: CASKGTGDMNTEAFF. The DNA for the CDR3 is TGTGCCAGCAAGGGGACAGGGGATATGAACACTGAAGCTTTCTTT.